Here is one T cell receptor beta chain with its context. Its antigen remains unidentified. V was pared by 3 bases and J by 5 bases, with 13 bases of the junction left unmatched. Looked up from germline, CDR1 is SGHRS and CDR2 is YFSETQ. This CDR3 comprises 17 residues. This specimen comes from a study of T cell responses to AZD1222 COVID-19 vaccine. Findings and caveats of the study: Repertoire sampling was restricted to post-peak T cell response timepoints. Vaccine-associated CD4 TCRs ranged over spike, dominating at 160-218 and 743-854. Nearly half of the spike-specific TCRs reportedly recognize variant regions that carry no mutations.

Method: immunoSEQ multiplex PCR; TCRdb's copy keeps in-frame clones and lacks some. The table lists 120,000 or so clones, 80% to 90% of them singletons. The receptor was derived from an adult in good health. This sequence joins TRBV5-1 and TRBJ2-3, with 9 bases that match TRBD2. Sequencing used peripheral blood, obtained on day 0 of MenACWY control vaccination. The CDR3 DNA sequence: TGCGCCAGCAGCTATGGACTAGCGAAAAACCGGGGAGATACGCAGTATTTT. Translating gives CASSYGLAKNRGDTQYF.